This T cell receptor (beta chain) emerged from a study of T cell responses to AZD1222 COVID-19 vaccine. CDR3 size: 16 residues. The V and J ends lost 3 bases and 3 bases, in that order; junction bases with no gene match: 9. The germline V gene has CDR1 WSHSY and CDR2 SAAADI. In the case of this clone: Its antigen remains unidentified.

Sequencing was performed with immunoSEQ multiplex PCR; in TCRdb, only in-frame clones are kept and a portion is missing. Altogether 150,000 to 200,000 clones are present, roughly 94% being singletons, with the ten largest covering approximately 0.6%. Study-level results: Females outnumbered males among donors, who were mostly white British; clonal diversity was possibly underestimated. Recipients of two AZD1222 doses showed rising Spike-specific TCR breadth and depth. Nearly half of spike-specific TCRs reportedly target unmutated variant regions.

This rearrangement joins TRBV10-2 to TRBJ1-1; 8 positions agree with TRBD1. The source of this sequence is an adult in good health. Sequenced material: peripheral blood, taken on day 0 of AZD1222 vaccination. The CDR3: CASSDLGTGWDTEAFF. CDR3 nucleotides: TGCGCCAGCAGTGATCTGGGGACAGGTTGGGACACTGAAGCTTTCTTT.